The next 9 T cell receptor beta chains were all read from a single sample in a study of T-cell memory formation after mild COVID-19. TCRdb re-derived calls from the 5' RACE reads in MiXCR, one entry per CDR3 protein. The repertoire holds about 200,000 distinct CDR3 sequences, with over 9% as singletons. Source material: PBMCs or a T cell subset sorted from them (not recorded which). These receptors all come from a young man who had mild COVID-19 (a few samples of this study predate the infection). Cell type and time point are not known.

The rearrangement joins TRBV23-1 to TRBJ2-7; D is perhaps TRBD1 (5 bases). TRBV23-1 is annotated as an ORF whose role is uncertain. The CDR3 extends over 16 amino acids. V was shortened by 3 bases and J by 2 bases, with 17 bases between the two germline ends. The CDR3 nucleotides read TGCGCCAGCAGTCATGGAGCGACAGAGGCCCCCTACGAGCAGTACGTC. The encoded protein is CASSHGATEAPYEQYV.

The rearrangement joins TRBV19 to TRBJ2-5; maybe TRBD1 (6 bases). CDR1 and CDR2 (germline): LNHDA, SQIVND (reference sequence). Trimming stripped 5 bases from V and 5 bases from J, with 15 bases between. The CDR3 length is 14 residues. The CDR3 region has the DNA TGTGCCAGTAGTCGAGACATCCAGGGGGAGACCCAGTACTTC. It translates to CASSRDIQGETQYF. The variable domain in full, with the rest retrieved from reference TRBV19 and TRBJ2-5, is DGGITQSPKYLFRKEGQNVTLSCEQNLNHDAMYWYRQDPGQGLRLIYYSQIVNDFQKGDIAEGYSVSREKKESFPLTVTSAQKNPTAFYLCASSRDIQGETQYFGPGTRLLVL.

Many counts were recorded for this clonotype. V gene TRBV18 combines with J gene TRBJ2-7, with TRBD1 as a possible D gene (6 bases). The CDR3 is 14 amino acids. V gave up 5 bases and J gave up 5 bases, with 16 bases separating them. CDR1 and CDR2 from the germline V gene are KGHSH and LQKENI. CDR3 sequence: CASSSQLQGDEQYF. In DNA form, the CDR3 reads TGTGCCAGCTCATCTCAATTACAGGGTGACGAGCAGTACTTC.

This clonotype was seen at least ten times. The chain uses TRBV11-1 and TRBJ2-3; tentatively, D is TRBD2 (5 bases). The germline CDR1 and CDR2 sequences are SGHAT and FQDESV (reference sequence). The CDR3 contains 13 residues. The germline V and J ends were trimmed by 7 bases and 4 bases, with 12 bases remaining between them. The CDR3 DNA reads TGTGCCAGCACCCCCGCGGGCGCAGATACGCAGTATTTT. Its translation is CASTPAGADTQYF.

This clonotype has just a few counts. The chain combines TRBV7-9 with TRBJ2-5; no clear D. CDR1 is SEHNR and CDR2 is FQNEAQ in the germline V gene (reference sequence). The V end was cut by 5 bases, the J end by 2 bases, with 9 bases between. The length of the CDR3 is 13 residues. The CDR3 sequence: CASSIRAQETQYF. The CDR3 DNA reads TGTGCCAGCAGCATCCGGGCACAAGAGACCCAGTACTTC.

This clonotype was recorded many times. The DNA for the CDR3 is TGTGCCAGCACCCGATCGGGCCCCCAAGAGACCCAGTACTTC. This encodes CASTRSGPQETQYF. The chain uses TRBV7-9 and TRBJ2-5; unclear D gene. The CDR3 covers 14 residues. Germline loops: CDR1 SEHNR, CDR2 FQNEAQ (reference sequence). V was shortened by 7 bases and J by 1 base, with 13 bases between the two germline ends.

The rearrangement joins TRBV3-1 to TRBJ1-1; D is undetermined. Between the trimmed V and J ends, which lost 1 base and 6 bases, there was a span of 9 bases. There are 13 residues in the CDR3. CDR1 is LGHDT, CDR2 YNNKEL, per germline (reference sequence). DNA of the CDR3: TGTGCCAGCAGCCAAGCCATTGGAGCTGAAGCTTTCTTT. This codes for CASSQAIGAEAFF.

The genes are TRBV5-1 and TRBJ1-1; unclear D gene. This CDR3 has 14 amino acids. V lost 5 bases and J lost 1, with 12 bases in between. The germline gives CDR1 SGHRS, CDR2 YFSETQ. The DNA for the CDR3 is TGCGCCAGCAGTGCGAGGGTAGAGAACACTGAAGCTTTCTTT. Amino acids: CASSARVENTEAFF.

V usage is TRBV4-3 and J usage is TRBJ1-6; 7 positions agree with TRBD1. The CDR3 covers 15 residues. CDR1 LGHNA and CDR2 YSLEER come from the germline V gene. With 0 bases clipped from V and 9 bases from J, the junction kept 5 bases outside the gene matches. The CDR3 is CASSQEETGSSPLHF. In DNA form, the CDR3 reads TGCGCCAGCAGCCAAGAAGAGACAGGGAGTTCACCCCTCCACTTT.